This is a list of T cell receptor beta chains from one sample in a study of breast tumors, draining lymph nodes, adjacent tissues. TCRdb used MiXCR to reprocess the multiplex PCR reads, holding one entry per CDR3 protein. The data contain some 150,000 distinct CDR3 sequences, roughly a third of them singletons. The material sequenced was axillary lymph node tissue. The receptors were gathered from a female donor with breast cancer. Some clones in this sample may be carry-over from other donors' samples. CDR3s include the opening cysteine and the closing phenylalanine or tryptophan. The D gene is left open where the match is weak. Size is omitted from some rows. Given values are once, few, many or a class for expanded clones.

j_gene: TRBJ1-5
v_gene: TRBV20-1
abundance: many
d_gene: NA
CDR3aa: CSVPSEGNNQPQHF
CDR3nt: TGCAGTGTCCCCTCCGAGGGTAACAATCAGCCCCAGCATTTT

j_gene: TRBJ2-7
v_gene: TRBV27
abundance: many
d_gene: TRBD1
CDR3aa: CASRPGQPYEQYF
CDR3nt: TGTGCCAGCAGGCCGGGACAGCCCTACGAGCAGTACTTC

j_gene: TRBJ1-6
v_gene: TRBV25-1
abundance: NA
d_gene: NA
CDR3aa: CASSEMFGSPNF
CDR3nt: TGTGCCAGCAGTGAAATGTTCGGTAGCCCTAACTTT

j_gene: TRBJ2-1
v_gene: TRBV5-1
abundance: many
d_gene: NA
CDR3aa: CASSLDSSAYNEQFF
CDR3nt: TGCGCCAGCAGCTTGGATAGCTCCGCCTACAATGAGCAGTTCTTC

j_gene: TRBJ2-5
v_gene: TRBV27
abundance: many
d_gene: NA
CDR3aa: CASRMGLAQYF
CDR3nt: TGTGCCAGCAGGATGGGCTTGGCCCAGTACTTC

j_gene: TRBJ2-1
v_gene: TRBV20-1
abundance: NA
d_gene: NA
CDR3aa: CSASGAGGRRNEQFF
CDR3nt: TGCAGTGCTAGTGGGGCAGGGGGGAGAAGGAATGAGCAGTTCTTC

j_gene: TRBJ2-1
v_gene: TRBV30
abundance: many
d_gene: NA
CDR3aa: CAFTGKRRGIYNEQFF
CDR3nt: TGTGCCTTCACCGGAAAGAGGAGGGGCATCTACAATGAGCAGTTCTTC

j_gene: TRBJ1-6
v_gene: TRBV27
abundance: NA
d_gene: TRBD1
CDR3aa: CASSWAGGNPLITPLHF
CDR3nt: TGTGCCAGCAGCTGGGCAGGGGGCAACCCTCTAATAACACCCCTCCACTTT

j_gene: TRBJ2-5
v_gene: TRBV4-1
abundance: many
d_gene: TRBD1
CDR3aa: CASSQSTAGTVQETQYF
CDR3nt: TGCGCCAGCAGCCAATCGACCGCCGGGACAGTCCAAGAGACCCAGTACTTC

j_gene: TRBJ2-3
v_gene: TRBV13
abundance: once
d_gene: NA
CDR3aa: CASSNRLITDTQYF
CDR3nt: TGCGCCAGCAGCAATCGGCTGATCACAGATACGCAGTATTTT

j_gene: TRBJ2-7
v_gene: TRBV12-3/TRBV12-4
abundance: once
d_gene: NA
CDR3aa: CASSCARGSYKQYF
CDR3nt: TGTGCCAGCAGTTGCGCCAGGGGTTCCTACAAGCAGTACTTC

j_gene: TRBJ2-3
v_gene: TRBV6-1
abundance: NA
d_gene: NA
CDR3aa: CASSEGPVPYNEQYF
CDR3nt: TGTGCCAGCAGTGAAGGTCCAGTTCCTTACAATGAGCAGTATTTT

j_gene: TRBJ2-3
v_gene: TRBV5-1
abundance: many
d_gene: NA
CDR3aa: CASSPVSGSPDTQYF
CDR3nt: TGCGCCAGCAGCCCCGTCAGCGGGTCCCCAGATACGCAGTATTTT

j_gene: TRBJ2-5
v_gene: TRBV20-1
abundance: many
d_gene: TRBD2
CDR3aa: CSARDMQTSGIRQETQYF
CDR3nt: TGCAGTGCTAGAGACATGCAGACTAGCGGGATAAGACAGGAGACCCAGTACTTC

j_gene: TRBJ1-1
v_gene: TRBV30
abundance: few
d_gene: NA
CDR3aa: CAWRASGTGGPEAFF
CDR3nt: TGTGCCTGGAGAGCGTCCGGGACGGGAGGCCCTGAAGCTTTCTTT

j_gene: TRBJ2-2
v_gene: TRBV20-1
abundance: many
d_gene: TRBD2
CDR3aa: CSAARLAGTGELFF
CDR3nt: TGCAGTGCTGCCCGCCTAGCGGGCACCGGGGAGCTGTTTTTT

j_gene: TRBJ2-5
v_gene: TRBV4-1
abundance: many
d_gene: NA
CDR3aa: CASSQDLRGQETQYF
CDR3nt: TGCGCCAGCAGCCAAGATCTAAGGGGCCAAGAGACCCAGTACTTC

j_gene: TRBJ1-6
v_gene: TRBV7-9
abundance: many
d_gene: NA
CDR3aa: CASTRGAGRNSPLHF
CDR3nt: TGTGCCAGCACCAGAGGCGCAGGGCGTAATTCACCCCTCCACTTT

j_gene: TRBJ1-4
v_gene: TRBV24-1
abundance: NA
d_gene: TRBD1
CDR3aa: CATSATGATNEKLFF
CDR3nt: TGTGCCACCAGTGCCACAGGGGCTACTAATGAAAAACTGTTTTTT

j_gene: TRBJ2-5
v_gene: TRBV20-1
abundance: few
d_gene: NA
CDR3aa: CSAPVQETQSF
CDR3nt: TGCAGTGCCCCAGTTCAAGAGACCCAGTCCTTC

j_gene: TRBJ1-4
v_gene: TRBV5-1
abundance: many
d_gene: NA
CDR3aa: CASSIGHLENLFF
CDR3nt: TGCGCCAGCAGCATTGGACACCTTGAAAACCTGTTTTTT

j_gene: TRBJ2-1
v_gene: TRBV24-1
abundance: many
d_gene: TRBD1
CDR3aa: CATSDFTGTGANEQFF
CDR3nt: TGTGCCACCAGTGATTTCACCGGGACAGGGGCCAATGAGCAGTTCTTC

j_gene: TRBJ1-4
v_gene: TRBV12-3/TRBV12-4
abundance: many
d_gene: NA
CDR3aa: CASSPYAGGGINEKLFF
CDR3nt: TGTGCCAGCAGTCCCTATGCTGGAGGTGGCATTAATGAAAAACTGTTTTTT

j_gene: TRBJ1-5
v_gene: TRBV6-1
abundance: few
d_gene: TRBD1
CDR3aa: CASSHTGGNQPQHF
CDR3nt: TGTGCCAGCAGCCATACAGGGGGCAATCAGCCCCAGCATTTT

j_gene: TRBJ2-2
v_gene: TRBV6-5
abundance: NA
d_gene: TRBD1
CDR3aa: CASSHSWDRGRIKLFF
CDR3nt: TGTGCCAGCAGTCACTCTTGGGACAGGGGGCGGATTAAGCTGTTTTTT

j_gene: TRBJ2-7
v_gene: TRBV6-4
abundance: many
d_gene: NA
CDR3aa: CASSRDLGYEQYF
CDR3nt: TGTGCCAGCAGCCGGGACTTAGGCTACGAGCAGTACTTC

j_gene: TRBJ2-7
v_gene: TRBV29-1
abundance: many
d_gene: TRBD1
CDR3aa: CSVSPDRGGLEQYF
CDR3nt: TGCAGCGTTAGCCCGGACAGGGGAGGGCTCGAGCAGTACTTC

j_gene: TRBJ1-2
v_gene: TRBV13
abundance: many
d_gene: NA
CDR3aa: CASHRPRGYYGYTF
CDR3nt: TGTGCCAGCCATAGACCGCGGGGATACTATGGCTACACCTTC

j_gene: TRBJ1-1
v_gene: TRBV18
abundance: once
d_gene: NA
CDR3aa: CASSPVIAGTEAFF
CDR3nt: TGTGCCAGCTCACCAGTCATCGCGGGCACTGAAGCTTTCTTT

j_gene: TRBJ1-1
v_gene: TRBV20-1
abundance: few
d_gene: TRBD1
CDR3aa: CSASRDREEVPEAFF
CDR3nt: TGCAGTGCTAGCAGGGACAGGGAGGAAGTACCTGAAGCTTTCTTT

j_gene: TRBJ2-7
v_gene: TRBV12-3/TRBV12-4
abundance: once
d_gene: NA
CDR3aa: CASSPGGNEQYF
CDR3nt: TGTGCCAGCAGTCCTGGGGGGAACGAGCAGTACTTC

j_gene: TRBJ1-6
v_gene: TRBV7-9
abundance: many
d_gene: NA
CDR3aa: CASSWAPAPLHF
CDR3nt: TGTGCCAGCAGCTGGGCGCCGGCACCCCTCCACTTT

j_gene: TRBJ2-2
v_gene: TRBV24-1
abundance: NA
d_gene: TRBD2
CDR3aa: CATSDWEGTGELFF
CDR3nt: TGTGCCACCAGTGACTGGGAGGGCACCGGGGAGCTGTTTTTT

j_gene: TRBJ2-5
v_gene: TRBV7-6
abundance: many
d_gene: TRBD2
CDR3aa: CASSLAGGPETQYF
CDR3nt: TGTGCCAGCAGCCTAGCGGGGGGGCCCGAGACCCAGTACTTC

j_gene: TRBJ2-2
v_gene: TRBV30
abundance: many
d_gene: TRBD1
CDR3aa: CAWSASWDRASGELFF
CDR3nt: TGTGCCTGGAGCGCTAGCTGGGACAGGGCAAGCGGGGAGCTGTTTTTT

j_gene: TRBJ2-5
v_gene: TRBV20-1
abundance: NA
d_gene: NA
CDR3aa: CSASAGGKTPYF
CDR3nt: TGCAGTGCTAGTGCAGGGGGGAAGACCCCGTACTTC

j_gene: TRBJ2-1
v_gene: TRBV7-9
abundance: many
d_gene: TRBD2
CDR3aa: CASSLGLAGGHLYNEQFF
CDR3nt: TGTGCCAGCAGCTTAGGTTTAGCGGGAGGGCACCTGTACAATGAGCAGTTCTTC

j_gene: TRBJ2-2
v_gene: TRBV28
abundance: NA
d_gene: TRBD1
CDR3aa: CASSFRDRGSGELFF
CDR3nt: TGTGCCAGCAGTTTCAGGGACAGGGGTAGCGGGGAGCTGTTTTTT

j_gene: TRBJ2-1
v_gene: TRBV3-1
abundance: many
d_gene: NA
CDR3aa: CASSETPDNEQFF
CDR3nt: TGTGCCAGCAGCGAAACCCCAGACAATGAGCAGTTCTTC

j_gene: TRBJ1-1
v_gene: TRBV10-3
abundance: few
d_gene: NA
CDR3aa: CAIMGQQNTEAFF
CDR3nt: TGTGCCATCATGGGGCAGCAAAACACTGAAGCTTTCTTT

j_gene: TRBJ1-1
v_gene: TRBV5-1
abundance: NA
d_gene: NA
CDR3aa: CASKAGLISTEAFF
CDR3nt: TGCGCCAGCAAGGCAGGGTTAATAAGCACTGAAGCTTTCTTT

j_gene: TRBJ1-3
v_gene: TRBV12-3/TRBV12-4
abundance: many
d_gene: NA
CDR3aa: CASSFYRDGNTIYF
CDR3nt: TGTGCCAGCAGTTTTTACAGGGATGGAAACACCATATATTTT

j_gene: TRBJ2-1
v_gene: TRBV13
abundance: NA
d_gene: NA
CDR3aa: CASSPPEGSSYNEQFF
CDR3nt: TGTGCCAGCAGCCCGCCGGAGGGGAGCTCCTACAATGAGCAGTTCTTC

j_gene: TRBJ2-1
v_gene: TRBV10-3
abundance: many
d_gene: TRBD1
CDR3aa: CAISRDRTYNEQFF
CDR3nt: TGTGCCATCAGCCGGGACAGGACCTACAATGAGCAGTTCTTC

j_gene: TRBJ1-2
v_gene: TRBV6-2/TRBV6-3
abundance: NA
d_gene: NA
CDR3aa: CASSHSEIYGYTF
CDR3nt: TGTGCCAGCAGTCACTCCGAGATCTATGGCTACACCTTC